What follows are 20 T cell receptor beta chains derived from one specimen sequenced in a study of cytomegalovirus exposure and HLA in healthy donors. The PCR contained 60 Vbeta and 13 Jbeta primers. The method was immunoSEQ multiplex PCR; TCRdb's version includes in-frame clones alone and lacks a portion of them. The sample has a few hundred thousand clones, roughly 75% seen once. Material: PBMCs. These TCRs come from a woman aged 25 to 39 in good health and CMV-seronegative.

V and J are TRBV18 and TRBJ1-1, with D uncertain. The V gene lost 5 bases and the J gene lost 4 bases, with 11 bases spanning the gap. This CDR3 comprises 13 residues. Germline lookup yields CDR1 KGHSH and CDR2 LQKENI. Here the CDR3 reads CASSTPESTEAFF. The CDR3 DNA reads as TGTGCCAGCTCAACTCCGGAGAGCACTGAAGCTTTCTTT.

This chain uses TRBV14 with TRBJ1-2, with D maybe TRBD1 (5 bases). CDR1 and CDR2 from the germline V gene are SGHDN and FVKESK. The length of the CDR3 is 18 residues. Trimming left V 0 bases short and J 5 bases short, with 22 bases between. The CDR3 DNA reads as TGTGCCAGCAGCCAAGACCCCTGGCTGGAGGGGAAAACATATGGCTACACCTTC. Translation: CASSQDPWLEGKTYGYTF.

V is TRBV4-1 and J is TRBJ1-2; D is unclear. Germline V lookup: CDR1 MGHRA, CDR2 YSYEKL. The length of the CDR3 is 14 residues. The V end was cut by 4 bases, the J end by 1 base, with 10 bases between. The DNA of the CDR3 is TGCGCCAGCAGCCCAGGCGGGCTTAACTATGGCTACACCTTC. It codes for CASSPGGLNYGYTF.

The V call is TRBV2, the J call TRBJ1-1; 8 bases match TRBD1. Germline assignment: CDR1 SNHLY and CDR2 FYNNEI. This CDR3 is 14 amino acids long. With 3 bases clipped from V and 0 bases from J, the junction kept 0 bases outside the gene matches. The CDR3 sequence: CASSDRGLNTEAFF. The CDR3 bases are TGTGCCAGCAGTGACAGGGGGCTGAACACTGAAGCTTTCTTT.

This chain uses TRBV2 with TRBJ1-4, with TRBD1 matching 8 bases. This CDR3 contains 14 residues. Germline CDR1 reads SNHLY; CDR2 reads FYNNEI. J gave up 6 bases and V 7 bases, and 7 bases lay outside the gene matches. The CDR3 region is CASIPGQGDEKLFF. The CDR3, as DNA: TGTGCCAGCATCCCAGGACAGGGTGATGAAAAACTGTTTTTT. Filled out from reference TRBV2 and TRBJ1-4, the complete variable domain reads EPEVTQTPSHQVTQMGQEVILRCVPISNHLYFYWYRQILGQKVEFLVSFYNNEISEKSEIFDDQFSVERPDGSNFTLKIRSTKLEDSAMYFCASIPGQGDEKLFFGSGTQLSVL.

V gene TRBV9 combines with J gene TRBJ2-1; TRBD1 aligns across 11 bases. In germline, CDR1 is SGDLS, CDR2 YYNGEE. The CDR3 loop spans 17 amino acids. Germline trimming cut 3 bases from V and 7 bases from J; bases unmatched to any gene: 12. The CDR3 reads CASSADLRDRGKNEQFF. The CDR3 DNA follows: TGTGCCAGCAGCGCGGACCTCCGGGACAGGGGGAAAAATGAGCAGTTCTTC.

The chain couples TRBV9 to TRBJ2-1; TRBD2 is a possible D gene (6 bases). This CDR3 contains 16 residues. The V and J ends lost 4 bases and 1 base respectively, with 15 bases between them. The germline V gene has CDR1 SGDLS and CDR2 YYNGEE. The CDR3 sequence: CASSPIGTASYNEQFF. The CDR3, as DNA: TGTGCCAGCAGCCCTATCGGGACTGCATCCTACAATGAGCAGTTCTTC.

The rearrangement links TRBV6-5 to TRBJ2-5; 12 bases are a match to TRBD2. Germline-derived CDR1 and CDR2 are MNHEY and SVGAGI. V dropped 6 bases and J dropped 4; count of bases not matched to a gene: 6. The CDR3 extends over 15 amino acids. The CDR3 bases are TGTGCCAGCAGCCCTAGCGGGAGGGCTGCAGAGACCCAGTACTTC. This encodes CASSPSGRAAETQYF.

This clone was found many times. The rearrangement links TRBV6-1 to TRBJ2-3, with 13 bases that match TRBD2. The CDR3 is 14 amino acids. J was trimmed by 5 bases and V by 6 bases; bases with no gene match: 2. Germline CDR1 MNHNS, CDR2 SASEGT. CDR3 region: CASSWTSGGDTQYF. The CDR3 DNA sequence: TGTGCCAGCAGCTGGACTAGCGGGGGAGATACGCAGTATTTT.

To note about this clone: One end of the junction fails to match germline, which may point to a read error. The chain is built from TRBV30 and TRBJ1-2, with a weak D call TRBD1 (5 bases). CDR3 length equals 13 residues. The germline gives CDR1 GTSNPN, CDR2 SVGIG (reference sequence). Written as DNA, the CDR3 is TGTGCCTGGAGTGCCCAGGGAAGCTATGGGTACTCCTTC. Translated: CAWSAQGSYGYSF.

The chain carries TRBV30 and TRBJ2-5; no clear D. V lost 3 bases and J lost 4, with 9 bases in between. Germline CDR1 is GTSNPN and CDR2 is SVGIG (reference sequence). The CDR3 extends over 12 amino acids. As DNA, the CDR3 is TGTGCCTGGAGCCGGCAGCGAGAGACCCAGTACTTC. Its protein is CAWSRQRETQYF.

The rearrangement joins TRBV6-1 to TRBJ1-1; 8 bases line up with TRBD1. V lost 2 bases to trimming and J lost 5 bases; unmatched junction nucleotides: 13. CDR3 size: 17 residues. Germline V gene lookup returns CDR1 MNHNS and CDR2 SASEGT. This CDR3 reads CASSESLAGGPKTEAFF. DNA for the CDR3: TGTGCCAGCAGTGAAAGTTTGGCAGGGGGCCCGAAGACTGAAGCTTTCTTT.

Comment on this clone: A read error may produce the germline difference seen at one junction end. The chain has TRBV7-8 and TRBJ2-5, with a weak D call TRBD2 (7 bases). CDR1 and CDR2 from the germline V gene are SGHVS and FQNEAQ. The CDR3 is made up of 17 amino acids. The CDR3 loop is CVSSLDPAGEGEETQYF. CDR3 bases: TGTGTCAGCAGCTTAGACCCCGCGGGAGAGGGGGAGGAGACCCAGTACTTC. Variable domain in full (rest from reference TRBV7-8 and TRBJ2-5): GAGVSQSPRYKVAKRGQDVALRCDPISGHVSLFWYQQALGQGPEFLTYFQNEAQLDKSGLPSDRFFAERPEGSVSTLKIQRTQQEDSAVYLCVSSLDPAGEGEETQYFGPGTRLLVL.

In regard to this clone: A junction end diverges from the germline sequence, so it may reflect a read error. This rearrangement joins TRBV25-1 to TRBJ2-5; D possibly corresponds to TRBD2 (5 bases). Germline V gene data show CDR1 as MGHDK and CDR2 as SYGVNS. This CDR3 is 12 amino acids long. CDR3 amino acids: CASSESGETQYF. In DNA form, the CDR3 reads TGTGCCAGCAGCGAATCGGGGGAGACCCAGTACTTC.

The chain links TRBV19 to TRBJ1-5, with TRBD1 identical over 7 bases. This CDR3 region has 14 residues. With 7 bases clipped from V and 7 bases from J, the junction kept 10 bases outside the gene matches. Germline-derived CDR1 and CDR2 are LNHDA and SQIVND (reference sequence). Written as DNA, the CDR3 is TGTGCCAGTATTGATACAGGGGCCAACCAGCCCCAGCATTTT. Residues: CASIDTGANQPQHF.

The rearrangement joins TRBV5-1 to TRBJ2-5; unclear D gene. V was trimmed by 0 bases and J by 4 bases, leaving 10 bases between them. The CDR3 spans 14 residues. CDR1 and CDR2 (germline): SGHRS, YFSETQ. The DNA for the CDR3 is TGCGCCAGCAGCTTGGACAGCCCTCCAGAGACCCAGTACTTC. Amino acid sequence: CASSLDSPPETQYF.

This clone was counted between two and nine times. A much more abundant neighbour one base away suggests this may be a read error. The V gene is TRBV19, the J gene TRBJ2-1, with D uncertain. From germline, CDR1 is LNHDA and CDR2 SQIVND (reference sequence). The CDR3 is made up of 15 amino acids. Between the trimmed V and J ends, which lost 3 bases and 2 bases, there was a span of 11 bases. Here the CDR3 reads CASSIGGSAYNEQFF. The CDR3 bases are TGTGCCAGTAGTATTGGCGGCAGCGCCTACAATGAGCAGTTCTTC.

The V gene is TRBV10-2, the J gene TRBJ1-6, with 7 positions matching TRBD1. The germline V gene encodes CDR1 WSHSY and CDR2 SAAADI. This CDR3 comprises 15 residues. The V and J ends lost 2 bases and 8 bases, in that order; junction bases with no gene match: 6. The CDR3 nucleotides read TGCGCCAGCAGTGAGGAGCAAGGGGGCTATTCACCCCTCCACTTT. It translates to CASSEEQGGYSPLHF.

In its sample, this clone was seen a few times. V and J are TRBV5-6 and TRBJ2-7; possible D gene TRBD2, 6 bases. Germline V gene lookup returns CDR1 SGHDT and CDR2 YYEEEE. The V gene lost 3 bases and the J gene lost 5 bases, with 15 bases spanning the gap. This CDR3 is 14 amino acids long. The CDR3 protein is CASSSDRREDEQYF. The CDR3 DNA is TGTGCCAGCAGCTCAGACCGGAGGGAGGACGAGCAGTACTTC.

The genes are TRBV11-3 and TRBJ2-5; D is possibly TRBD2 (6 bases). The V gene lost 4 bases and the J gene lost 5 bases, with 20 bases spanning the gap. The CDR3 covers 16 residues. Per germline, CDR1 SGHNT and CDR2 YENEEA. CDR3 coding DNA: TGTGCCAGCAGCTCCCTGGGAGGATTAGCCTCCGAGACCCAGTACTTC. This translates into CASSSLGGLASETQYF. The whole variable domain, filled in from reference TRBV11-3 and TRBJ2-5, reads EAGVVQSPRYKIIEKKQPVAFWCNPISGHNTLYWYLQNLGQGPELLIRYENEEAVDDSQLPKDRFSAERLKGVDSTLKIQPAELGDSAVYLCASSSLGGLASETQYFGPGTRLLVL.